This is a list of T cell receptor beta chains from one sample in a study of post-analysis software for immune sequencing data. MiXCR, run by TCRdb on the PCR reads, gives a single entry per CDR3 protein. In the table there are hundreds of thousands of distinct CDR3 sequences, roughly 50% of which are singletons. Sample: blood. These receptors came from a girl between 10 and 17 years old with multiple sclerosis. Both conserved end residues are part of each CDR3. The D gene is left open where the match is weak. Rows give clone size only sometimes, using once, few, many, or a class for an expanded clone.

d_call,j_call,v_call,clone_size,cdr3_nt,cdr3_aa
TRBD2,TRBJ2-1,TRBV30,-,TGTGCCTGGAGGTCCGACGGGAGGGCCCCCTGGAATGAGCAGTTCTTC,CAWRSDGRAPWNEQFF
TRBD1,TRBJ1-2,TRBV5-1,-,TGCGCCAGCAGCCAGACCCGGACAGGGGATAACTATGGCTACACCTTC,CASSQTRTGDNYGYTF
-,TRBJ2-3,TRBV20-1,-,TGCAGTGCTAGATTGTCCGACCAGGGTACGCAGTATTTT,CSARLSDQGTQYF
TRBD1,TRBJ2-4,TRBV5-1,-,TGCGCCAGCAGCTTGGAATCGACAGGGGGCATATACATTCAGTACTTC,CASSLESTGGIYIQYF
-,TRBJ2-7,TRBV6-1,-,TGTGCCAGCAGTGAAGGGACCGGGGGTATCTACGAGCAGTACTTC,CASSEGTGGIYEQYF
TRBD2,TRBJ2-7,TRBV4-2,-,TGTGCCAGCAGCCAAGACCCGACCGGGACTAGCGTCCTCTACGAGCAGTACTTC,CASSQDPTGTSVLYEQYF
-,TRBJ1-5,TRBV7-6,-,TGTGCCAGCAGCTACGAGGGGACAAATCAGCCCCAGCATTTT,CASSYEGTNQPQHF
TRBD1,TRBJ2-1,TRBV29-1,-,TGCAGCGCCCACCTACTAACAGGGGGTGAGCAGTTCTTC,CSAHLLTGGEQFF
-,TRBJ1-2,TRBV12-3/TRBV12-4,-,TGTGCCAGCAGTTCCACGAGAGGAGGCTACACCTTC,CASSSTRGGYTF
TRBD2,TRBJ2-1,TRBV15,-,TGTGCCACCAGCAAAAAATCACCGGGACTAGCGGGGTCGGATGAGCAGTTCTTC,CATSKKSPGLAGSDEQFF
-,TRBJ2-5,TRBV7-3,-,TGTGCCAGCAGCTTACTCGGGGCGCGGGAGACCCAGTACTTC,CASSLLGARETQYF
-,TRBJ1-4,TRBV20-1,-,TGCAGTGCTAGAGACTGGGGCGGGAATGAAAAACTGTTTTTT,CSARDWGGNEKLFF
-,TRBJ1-4,TRBV20-1,-,TGCAGTGCTTCAGGGATTCCCCGTAATGAAAAACTGTTTTTT,CSASGIPRNEKLFF
-,TRBJ2-3,TRBV7-8,once,TGTGCCAGCAGCTTAGGAGTGCGTCATAGCACGGATACGCAGTATTTT,CASSLGVRHSTDTQYF
-,TRBJ2-5,TRBV20-1,-,TGCAGTGCTAGAGATGTCGGGGGTGGGGAGACCCAGTACTTC,CSARDVGGGETQYF
-,TRBJ1-1,TRBV20-1,once,TGCAGTGCTATTCCGGGACACTTGAACACTGAAGCTTTCTTT,CSAIPGHLNTEAFF
TRBD2,TRBJ2-1,TRBV4-1,-,TGCGCCAGCAGCCAAGAGGGTAGCGGGGGTCTGCCGGAGCATGAGCAGTTCTTC,CASSQEGSGGLPEHEQFF
-,TRBJ1-4,TRBV20-1,-,TGCAGTGCTAGAGATATCTCCCACGGTGAAAAACTGTTTTTT,CSARDISHGEKLFF
-,TRBJ2-7,TRBV9,-,TGTGCCAGCAGCGCCTTCACGACAGCCGGCGAGCAGTACTTC,CASSAFTTAGEQYF
-,TRBJ2-3,TRBV5-5,-,TGTGCCAGCAGCTTGGCAGGAGGAGCTAGCACAGATACGCAGTATTTT,CASSLAGGASTDTQYF
-,TRBJ2-3,TRBV10-1,few,TGCGCCAGCAGCCCCGGTCTTGGCGGGGATACGCAGTATTTT,CASSPGLGGDTQYF
TRBD1,TRBJ2-7,TRBV5-6,-,TGTGCCAGCAGCTTGCATGGGACAGGGGTCTACGAGCAGTACTTC,CASSLHGTGVYEQYF
TRBD2,TRBJ2-1,TRBV12-5,-,TGTGCTAGTGGTTCCGGGACTAGCGGGAGCGATGAGCAGTTCTTC,CASGSGTSGSDEQFF
-,TRBJ1-2,TRBV12-3/TRBV12-4,-,TGTGCCAGCAGTTTAGTAAATGGCTACACCTTC,CASSLVNGYTF
-,TRBJ1-2,TRBV29-1,-,TGCAGCGTTGAAGCAGGGTTACACACCTTC,CSVEAGLHTF
-,TRBJ2-7,TRBV6-5,-,TGTGCCAGCAGTTACTCCAGGGATCCCTCCTACGAGCAGTACTTC,CASSYSRDPSYEQYF
TRBD1,TRBJ2-1,TRBV29-1,-,TGCAGCGTTGAACACGGGGACAGGGGTTACAATGAGCAGTTCTTC,CSVEHGDRGYNEQFF
-,TRBJ2-7,TRBV15,-,TGTGCCACCAGCATGACCTTATGGTACGAGCAGTACTTC,CATSMTLWYEQYF
TRBD2,TRBJ2-1,TRBV12-3/TRBV12-4,-,TGTGCCAGCAGTTTGCCCCGCGCGGGAGTGAACTACAATGAGCAGTTCTTC,CASSLPRAGVNYNEQFF
-,TRBJ2-3,TRBV4-1,many,TGCGCCAGCAGCCAAGTTGACCTAGCCGCCACAGATACGCAGTATTTT,CASSQVDLAATDTQYF
-,TRBJ2-1,TRBV6-5,-,TGTGCCAGCAGCCCCTCGGTAGGGAGCGAGCAGTTCTTC,CASSPSVGSEQFF
-,TRBJ2-7,TRBV9,once,TGTGCCAGCAGCCTTCTGGCGGGCACTAGGGAGCAGTACTTC,CASSLLAGTREQYF
-,TRBJ2-4,TRBV10-1,few,TGCGCCAGCAGTGATCAATCGGTGGACATTCAGTACTTC,CASSDQSVDIQYF
TRBD1,TRBJ1-5,TRBV6-6,-,TGTGCCAGCAGATCCTCTGACAGGGGGGATAGCAATCAGCCCCAGCATTTT,CASRSSDRGDSNQPQHF
-,TRBJ1-6,TRBV5-1,-,TGCGCCAGCAGCTTGGGGTCAATGGGGAATTCACCCCTCCACTTT,CASSLGSMGNSPLHF
TRBD2,TRBJ2-7,TRBV4-1,-,TGCGCCAGCAGCCAAACGACTAGCGGGTATGACGAGCGGTACTTC,CASSQTTSGYDERYF
-,TRBJ2-2,TRBV12-3/TRBV12-4,-,TGTGCCAGCAGTTTAGTGGGAGTGGTCGCCGGGGAGCTGTTTTTT,CASSLVGVVAGELFF